The text below deals with one TCR beta chain. The sample is drawn from a study of shared clonotypes between healthy human individuals. Data came from immunoSEQ multiplex PCR; TCRdb stores just in-frame clones and leaves some out. Here the sample spans hundreds of thousands of clones, around 97% being singletons. The CDR3 totals 13 residues. From germline, CDR1 is SGHRS and CDR2 YFSETQ. V lost 0 bases, J lost 2 bases, and 3 bases lay in between. This TCR was recovered from a woman in her twenties or thirties in good health. The chain couples TRBV5-1 to TRBJ1-3; D is uncertain. Sequencing was performed on naive CD4+ T cells sorted from blood. Subset: CD45RA+ positively selected. CDR3 amino acids: CASSLGAGNTIYF. The CDR3 nucleotides read TGCGCCAGCAGCTTGGGGGCTGGAAACACCATATATTTT.